What follows is one T cell receptor (beta chain) and its context. Its antigen is unidentified. These data come from a study of blood T cells in healthy people across ages. The overall study: Every two T cells gave about one barcoded beta molecule via template switching. Study-wide results and caveats: Strongly correlated with naive T cell percentage was TCR beta diversity.

Every sample gave at least 5.5 micrograms of total RNA when it was extracted. Next came a second PCR, run for about 6 to 12 cycles, which used a sample-barcoded 5' primer along with a J-beta primer mix. The authors tagged each cDNA molecule using a template-switch adaptor with 12 random nucleotides. TCRdb reanalysed the 5' RACE reads using MiXCR and keeps one entry per CDR3 protein. The sample lists roughly 730,000 distinct CDR3 sequences, 56% seen once, with 20% to 30% in the top ten. The CDR3 extends over 11 amino acids. Per germline, CDR1 SQVTM and CDR2 ANQGSEA. The V and J ends lost 6 bases and 8 bases respectively, with 13 bases between them.

The chain links TRBV29-1 to TRBJ1-1, with D possibly matching TRBD1 (5 bases). The sequencing input was blood. This TCR was sampled from a middle-aged man in good health. In DNA form, the CDR3 reads TGCAGCGTCGAAAGGGGATCCGAAGCTTTCTTT. Translating gives CSVERGSEAFF. The variable domain in full, with the rest retrieved from reference TRBV29-1 and TRBJ1-1, is SAVISQKPSRDICQRGTSLTIQCQVDSQVTMMFWYRQQPGQSLTLIATANQGSEATYESGFVIDKFPISRPNLTFSTLTVSNMSPEDSSIYLCSVERGSEAFFGQGTRLTVV.